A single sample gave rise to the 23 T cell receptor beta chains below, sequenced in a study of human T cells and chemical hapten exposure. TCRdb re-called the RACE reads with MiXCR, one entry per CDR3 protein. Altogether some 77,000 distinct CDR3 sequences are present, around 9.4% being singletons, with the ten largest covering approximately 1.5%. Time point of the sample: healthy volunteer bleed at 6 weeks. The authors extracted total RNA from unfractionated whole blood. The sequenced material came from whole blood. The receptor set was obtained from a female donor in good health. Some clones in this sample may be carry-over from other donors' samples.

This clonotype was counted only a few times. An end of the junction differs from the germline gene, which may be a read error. The chain's CDR3 is CVSSAGGNSPLHF. For the CDR3, the DNA is TGTGTCAGCAGCGCTGGGGGTAATTCACCCCTCCACTTT. The chain uses TRBV7-9 and TRBJ1-6; the D gene is possibly TRBD1 (5 bases). Germline values: CDR1 SEHNR, CDR2 FQNEAQ (reference sequence). The CDR3 runs 13 residues. The full variable domain, rest sourced from reference TRBV7-9 and TRBJ1-6, is DTGVSQNPRHKITKRGQNVTFRCDPISEHNRLYWYRQTLGQGPEFLTYFQNEAQLEKSRLLSDRFSAERPKGSFSTLEIQRTEQGDSAMYLCVSSAGGNSPLHFGNGTRLTVT.

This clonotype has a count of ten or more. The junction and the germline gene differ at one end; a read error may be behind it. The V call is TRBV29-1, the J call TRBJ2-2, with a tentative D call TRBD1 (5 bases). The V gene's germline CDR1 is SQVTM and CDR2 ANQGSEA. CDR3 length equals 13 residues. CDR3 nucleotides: TGCACCGTTGGGTCAGGGATCACCGGGGAGCTGTTTTTT. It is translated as CTVGSGITGELFF.

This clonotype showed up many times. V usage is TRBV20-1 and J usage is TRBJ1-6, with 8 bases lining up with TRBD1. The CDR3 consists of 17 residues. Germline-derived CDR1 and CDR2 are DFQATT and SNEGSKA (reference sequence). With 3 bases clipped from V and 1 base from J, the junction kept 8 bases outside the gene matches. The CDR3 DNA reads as TGCAGTGCTAGTAGGTGGACAGGGACTTCCTATAATTCACCCCTCCACTTT. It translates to CSASRWTGTSYNSPLHF.

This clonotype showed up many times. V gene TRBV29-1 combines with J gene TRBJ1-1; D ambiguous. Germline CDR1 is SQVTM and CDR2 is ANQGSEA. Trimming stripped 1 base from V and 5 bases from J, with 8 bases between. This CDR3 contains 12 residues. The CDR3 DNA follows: TGCAGCGTTGAAGGGGCCCCAACTGAAGCTTTCTTT. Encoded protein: CSVEGAPTEAFF.

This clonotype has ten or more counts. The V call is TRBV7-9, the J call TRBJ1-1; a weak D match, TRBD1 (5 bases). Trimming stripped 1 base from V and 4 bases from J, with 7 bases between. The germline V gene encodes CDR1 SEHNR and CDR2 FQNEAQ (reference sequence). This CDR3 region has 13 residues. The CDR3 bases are TGTGCCAGCAGCTTAGTCCAGGGCACTGAAGCTTTCTTT. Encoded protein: CASSLVQGTEAFF. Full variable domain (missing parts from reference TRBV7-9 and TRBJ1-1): DTGVSQNPRHKITKRGQNVTFRCDPISEHNRLYWYRQTLGQGPEFLTYFQNEAQLEKSRLLSDRFSAERPKGSFSTLEIQRTEQGDSAMYLCASSLVQGTEAFFGQGTRLTVV.

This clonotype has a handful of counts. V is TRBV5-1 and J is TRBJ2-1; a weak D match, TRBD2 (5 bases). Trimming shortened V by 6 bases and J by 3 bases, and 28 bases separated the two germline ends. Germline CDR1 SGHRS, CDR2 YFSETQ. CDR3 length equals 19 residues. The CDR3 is CASTFRLARRILFYNEQFF. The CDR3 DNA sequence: TGCGCCAGCACGTTTCGTTTAGCGAGGCGAATTTTATTCTACAATGAGCAGTTCTTC.

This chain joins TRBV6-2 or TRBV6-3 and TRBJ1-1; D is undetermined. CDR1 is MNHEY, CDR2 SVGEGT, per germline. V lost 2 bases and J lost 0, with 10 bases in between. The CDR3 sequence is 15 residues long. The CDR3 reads CASSYGGFMNTEAFF. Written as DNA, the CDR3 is TGTGCCAGCAGTTACGGCGGGTTCATGAACACTGAAGCTTTCTTT.

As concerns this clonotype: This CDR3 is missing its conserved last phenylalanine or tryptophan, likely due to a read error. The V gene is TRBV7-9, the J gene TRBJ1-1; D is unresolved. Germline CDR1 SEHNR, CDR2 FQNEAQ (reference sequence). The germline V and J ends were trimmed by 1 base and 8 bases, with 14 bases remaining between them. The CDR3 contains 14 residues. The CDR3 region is CASSLVSLPGEAFS. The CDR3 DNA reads TGTGCCAGCAGCTTAGTGTCTCTACCGGGAGAAGCTTTCTCT.

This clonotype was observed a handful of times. In DNA form, the CDR3 reads TGTGCCAGCAGCCCTGCGAGCCCCTACGAGCAGTACTTC. Translated: CASSPASPYEQYF. The rearrangement uses TRBV7-8 and TRBJ2-7; D gene unclear. CDR1 and CDR2 from the germline V gene are SGHVS and FQNEAQ. V lost 5 bases and J lost 2, with 10 bases in between. This CDR3 comprises 13 residues.

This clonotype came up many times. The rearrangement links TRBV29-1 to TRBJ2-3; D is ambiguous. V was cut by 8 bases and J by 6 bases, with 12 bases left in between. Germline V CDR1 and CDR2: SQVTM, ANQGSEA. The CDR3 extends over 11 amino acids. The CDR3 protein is CSTNKEDTQYF. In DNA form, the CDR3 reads TGCAGCACAAACAAGGAGGATACGCAGTATTTT.

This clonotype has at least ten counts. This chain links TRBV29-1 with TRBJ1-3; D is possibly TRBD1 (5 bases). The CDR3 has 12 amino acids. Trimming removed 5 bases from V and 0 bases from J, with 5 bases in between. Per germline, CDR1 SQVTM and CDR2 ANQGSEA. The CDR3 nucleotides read TGCAGCGTTACAGGCTCTGGAAACACCATATATTTT. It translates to CSVTGSGNTIYF. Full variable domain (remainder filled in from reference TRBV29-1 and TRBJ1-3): SAVISQKPSRDICQRGTSLTIQCQVDSQVTMMFWYRQQPGQSLTLIATANQGSEATYESGFVIDKFPISRPNLTFSTLTVSNMSPEDSSIYLCSVTGSGNTIYFGEGSWLTVV.

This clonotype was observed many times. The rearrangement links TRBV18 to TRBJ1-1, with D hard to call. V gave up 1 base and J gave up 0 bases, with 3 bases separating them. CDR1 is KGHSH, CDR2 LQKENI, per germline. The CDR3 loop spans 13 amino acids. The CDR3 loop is CASSPQMNTEAFF. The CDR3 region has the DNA TGTGCCAGCTCACCACAGATGAACACTGAAGCTTTCTTT. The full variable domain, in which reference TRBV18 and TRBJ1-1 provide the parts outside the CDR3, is NAGVMQNPRHLVRRRGQEARLRCSPMKGHSHVYWYRQLPEEGLKFMVYLQKENIIDESGMPKERFSAEFPKEGPSILRIQQVVRGDSAAYFCASSPQMNTEAFFGQGTRLTVV.

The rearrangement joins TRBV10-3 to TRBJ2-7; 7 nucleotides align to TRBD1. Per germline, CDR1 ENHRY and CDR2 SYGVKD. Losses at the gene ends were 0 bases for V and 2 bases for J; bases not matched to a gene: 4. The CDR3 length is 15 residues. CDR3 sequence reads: CAISESTGKTYEQYF. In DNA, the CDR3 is TGTGCCATCAGTGAGTCGACAGGGAAAACCTACGAGCAGTACTTC.

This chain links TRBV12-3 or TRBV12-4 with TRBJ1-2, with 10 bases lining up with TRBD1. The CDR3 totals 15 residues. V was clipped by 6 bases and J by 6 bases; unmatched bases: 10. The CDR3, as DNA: TGTGCCAGCAGCCCAAGAGACAGGGGGCTCAATGGCTACACCTTC. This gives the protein CASSPRDRGLNGYTF.

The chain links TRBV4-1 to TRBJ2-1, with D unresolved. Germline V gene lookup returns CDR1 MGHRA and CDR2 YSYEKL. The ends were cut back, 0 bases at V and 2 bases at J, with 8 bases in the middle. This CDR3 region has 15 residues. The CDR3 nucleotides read TGCGCCAGCAGCCAAGATCCGGTTACCTACAATGAGCAGTTCTTC. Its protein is CASSQDPVTYNEQFF.

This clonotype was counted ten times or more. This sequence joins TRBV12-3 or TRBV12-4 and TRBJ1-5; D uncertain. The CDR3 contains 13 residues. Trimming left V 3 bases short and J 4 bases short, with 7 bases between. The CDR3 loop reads CASSFRENQPQHF. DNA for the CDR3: TGTGCCAGCAGTTTCCGGGAGAATCAGCCCCAGCATTTT.

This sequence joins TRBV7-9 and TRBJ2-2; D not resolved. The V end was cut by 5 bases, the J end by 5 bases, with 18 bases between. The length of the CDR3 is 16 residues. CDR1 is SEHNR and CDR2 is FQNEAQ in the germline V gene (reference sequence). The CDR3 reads CASSPSPELSTGELFF. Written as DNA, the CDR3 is TGTGCCAGCAGCCCCTCACCAGAGTTGAGTACCGGGGAGCTGTTTTTT.

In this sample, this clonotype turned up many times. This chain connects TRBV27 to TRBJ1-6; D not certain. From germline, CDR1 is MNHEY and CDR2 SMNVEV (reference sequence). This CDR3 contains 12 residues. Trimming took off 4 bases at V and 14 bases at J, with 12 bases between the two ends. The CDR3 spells CASSSFRGTLHF. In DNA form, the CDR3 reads TGTGCCAGCAGTTCTTTTCGGGGAACCCTCCACTTT.

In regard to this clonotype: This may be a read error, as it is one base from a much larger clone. The CDR3 protein is CASSSLAANMQYF. CDR3 DNA: TGTGCCAGCAGCTCCTTAGCGGCGAATATGCAGTATTTT. The V and J genes are TRBV7-2 and TRBJ2-3, with D possibly TRBD2 on 6 matching bases. The V gene's germline CDR1 is SGHTA and CDR2 FQGNSA. The CDR3 is 13 residues long. The V and J ends lost 4 bases and 11 bases respectively, with 16 bases between them. Together with reference TRBV7-2 and TRBJ2-3, the CDR3 gives the full variable domain: GAGVSQSPSNKVTEKGKDVELRCDPISGHTALYWYRQSLGQGLEFLIYFQGNSAPDKSGLPSDRFSAERTGGSVSTLTIQRTQQEDSAVYLCASSSLAANMQYFGPGTRLTVL.

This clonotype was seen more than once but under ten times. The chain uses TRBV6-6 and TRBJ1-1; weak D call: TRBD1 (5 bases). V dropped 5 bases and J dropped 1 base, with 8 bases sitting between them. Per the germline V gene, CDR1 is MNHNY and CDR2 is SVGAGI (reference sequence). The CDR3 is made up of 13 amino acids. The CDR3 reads CASSTGGNTEAFF. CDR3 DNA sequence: TGTGCCAGCAGTACGGGGGGGAACACTGAAGCTTTCTTT.

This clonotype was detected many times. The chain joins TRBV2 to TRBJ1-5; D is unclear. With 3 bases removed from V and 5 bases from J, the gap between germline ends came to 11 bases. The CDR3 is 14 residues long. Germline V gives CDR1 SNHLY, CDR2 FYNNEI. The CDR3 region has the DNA TGTGCCAGCAGTGAGGACGGTGGGGATCAGCCCCAGCATTTT. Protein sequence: CASSEDGGDQPQHF.

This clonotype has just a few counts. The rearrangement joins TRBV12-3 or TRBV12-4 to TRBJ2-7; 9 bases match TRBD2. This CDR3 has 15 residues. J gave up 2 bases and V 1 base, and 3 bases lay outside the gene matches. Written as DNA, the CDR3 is TGTGCCAGCAGTTTAGGCGGGGGGGTCCCCTACGAGCAGTACTTC. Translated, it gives CASSLGGGVPYEQYF.

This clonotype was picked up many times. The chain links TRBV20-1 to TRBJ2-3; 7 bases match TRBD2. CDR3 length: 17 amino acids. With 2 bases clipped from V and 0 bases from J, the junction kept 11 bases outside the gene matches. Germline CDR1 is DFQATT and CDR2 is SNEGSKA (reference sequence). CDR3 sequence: CSARRGRGGFSTDTQYF. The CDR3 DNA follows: TGCAGTGCTAGACGGGGGAGGGGCGGATTCAGCACAGATACGCAGTATTTT.